Shown below are 29 T cell receptor beta chains from a single sample sequenced in a study of type 1 and type 2 diabetes patients (dated by TCRdb to between 2015 and 2016). This sample was sequenced with an Illumina MiSeq. For TCRbeta CDR3 amplification, the template was genomic DNA taken from the sorted T cell subsets. The TCRbeta CDR3 region was amplified by multiplex PCR using 30 forward and 13 reverse primers. TCRdb reprocessing: public reads trimmed at Q25 with fastp, clones called with MiXCR, in-frame beta chains kept. Rows with a matching CDR3 protein are joined into one entry that keeps the most common DNA and genes. The sample contains about 270,000 distinct CDR3 sequences, 45% to 60% of them found a single time. Jointly, the top ten make up about 13% of the sample. The sequencing sample was made of peripheral blood mononuclear cells (PBMCs). These receptors originate from a man between 18 and 29 years old with type 2 diabetes.

This clonotype was counted a single time. The chain recombines TRBV20-1 with TRBJ2-7; TRBD1 matches 9 bases. The J segment lost 2 bases and the V segment lost 5 bases, leaving 7 bases of the junction unmatched. This CDR3 has 14 amino acids. Germline values: CDR1 DFQATT, CDR2 SNEGSKA (reference sequence). The CDR3 loop is CSAPLGQGTYEQYF. CDR3 nucleotide sequence: TGCAGTGCTCCGCTGGGACAGGGAACCTACGAGCAGTACTTC.

The rearrangement links TRBV6-6 to TRBJ2-2; D uncertain. V gave up 6 bases and J gave up 2 bases, with 7 bases separating them. Germline V lookup: CDR1 MNHNY, CDR2 SVGAGI (reference sequence). The CDR3 is 13 amino acids. CDR3 protein: CASRSKNTGELFF. The CDR3 nucleotides are TGTGCCAGCAGATCTAAAAACACCGGGGAGCTGTTTTTT.

The V call is TRBV6-5, the J call TRBJ1-4, with D possibly TRBD1 on 5 matching bases. The CDR3 is made up of 15 amino acids. Germline CDR1 and CDR2: MNHEY and SVGAGI. Trimming stripped 0 bases from V and 8 bases from J, with 13 bases between. CDR3 nucleotides: TGTGCCAGCAGTTACTCTACAGGAGGCGAAGAAAAACTGTTTTTT. Its protein product is CASSYSTGGEEKLFF.

This clonotype was found a few times. The chain is built from TRBV7-2 and TRBJ2-2; 8 bases align to TRBD1. The CDR3 length is 15 residues. The V segment lost 4 bases and the J segment 2 bases; nucleotides outside the gene matches: 3. Looked up from germline, CDR1 is SGHTA and CDR2 is FQGNSA. The CDR3 sequence is CASSSRGRNTGELFF. CDR3 DNA sequence: TGTGCCAGCAGCTCCAGGGGGCGTAACACCGGGGAGCTGTTTTTT.

This clonotype was seen at least ten times. CDR3 nucleotides: TGTGCCACAGGACAGGGGATCTACGAGCAGTACTTC. Protein product: CATGQGIYEQYF. The genes are TRBV19 and TRBJ2-7; 9 nucleotides line up with TRBD1. V was clipped by 10 bases and J by 3 bases; unmatched bases: 4. CDR1 and CDR2 from the germline V gene are LNHDA and SQIVND (reference sequence). CDR3 length equals 12 residues.

This clonotype showed up just a few times. This chain joins TRBV20-1 and TRBJ2-5; 7 bases line up with TRBD1. After removal of 4 bases from V and 2 bases from J, the junction contained 7 bases not matched to a gene. The CDR3 spans 14 residues. The germline gives CDR1 DFQATT, CDR2 SNEGSKA (reference sequence). The CDR3 DNA reads TGCAGTGCTACCGACAGGGTGGCACAAGAGACCCAGTACTTC. This sequence encodes CSATDRVAQETQYF.

With regard to this clonotype: This may come from a read error, since a much larger clone is one base off. This sequence joins TRBV6-1 and TRBJ1-2; TRBD1 agrees at 7 bases. V lost 8 bases and J lost 5; bases outside the gene matches: 11. The CDR3 runs 14 residues. Germline V gene sequence: CDR1 MNHNS, CDR2 SASEGT. CDR3 region: CASDLLKQGYGYTF. Written as DNA, the CDR3 is TGTGCCAGCGACTTATTAAAACAGGGGTATGGCTACACCTTC.

The CDR3 loop reads CASSVYGDIRDTQYF. The CDR3 DNA reads as TGTGCCAGCAGTGTATACGGGGACATCAGGGATACGCAGTATTTT. The rearrangement joins TRBV25-1 to TRBJ2-3; a possible D gene is TRBD1 (6 bases). V lost 4 bases to trimming and J lost 6 bases, with 17 bases between them. CDR1 is MGHDK and CDR2 is SYGVNS in the germline V gene. This CDR3 has 15 amino acids.

This clonotype has only a few counts. The chain combines TRBV20-1 with TRBJ1-2; D unclear. V was pared by 0 bases and J by 3 bases, with 8 bases between. Germline CDR1 is DFQATT and CDR2 is SNEGSKA (reference sequence). CDR3 size: 13 residues. The CDR3 DNA sequence: TGCAGTGCTAGAGATCACCGAGACTATGGCTACACCTTC. Translated: CSARDHRDYGYTF.

The chain employs TRBV12-3 or TRBV12-4 and TRBJ1-2; D is unresolved. CDR3 length equals 12 residues. V lost 3 bases to trimming and J lost 6 bases, with 8 bases between them. The CDR3 coding sequence is TGTGCCAGCAGTTTTGCCGAGGATGGCTACACCTTC. Translation: CASSFAEDGYTF.

The chain uses TRBV7-6 and TRBJ2-3; D may be TRBD2 (5 bases). CDR3 length: 14 amino acids. Germline V CDR1 and CDR2: SGHVS, FNYEAQ. The V end was cut by 1 base, the J end by 2 bases, with 7 bases between. CDR3 amino acids: CASSLGTLTDTQYF. The CDR3 bases are TGTGCCAGCAGCTTAGGGACTCTCACAGATACGCAGTATTTT.

This clonotype was seen only a few times. One end of the junction fails to match germline, which may point to a read error. The rearrangement joins TRBV30 to TRBJ2-7, with TRBD1 matching over 7 bases. CDR1 GTSNPN and CDR2 SVGIG come from the germline V gene (reference sequence). This CDR3 region has 11 residues. Here the CDR3 reads CAWSVGTAVNF. The CDR3 region has the DNA TGTGCCTGGAGTGTTGGGACAGCCGTCAATTTC.

The rearrangement joins TRBV7-6 to TRBJ2-5, with 7 bases identical to TRBD2. The assigned J gene may be wrong: the sequence end matches TRBJ2-7 better. The germline V gene encodes CDR1 SGHVS and CDR2 FNYEAQ. This CDR3 has 15 amino acids. The CDR3 nucleotides are TGTGCCAGCAGCCTGACTCTAGCGGATCCCTACGAGCAGTACTTC. Its translation: CASSLTLADPYEQYF.

The V gene is TRBV10-1, the J gene TRBJ2-5; D gene ambiguous. The germline V and J ends were trimmed by 2 bases and 4 bases, with 14 bases remaining between them. Germline V gene lookup returns CDR1 WNHNN and CDR2 SYGVQD (reference sequence). This CDR3 spans 15 amino acids. CDR3 in amino acids: CASSERVAGPETQYF. In DNA, the CDR3 is TGCGCCAGCAGTGAGAGGGTCGCAGGCCCAGAGACCCAGTACTTC.

V is TRBV5-1 and J is TRBJ1-1; D uncertain. Trimming left V 0 bases short and J 1 base short, with 7 bases between. Germline CDR1 and CDR2: SGHRS and YFSETQ. The CDR3 has 14 residues. CDR3 DNA sequence: TGCGCCAGCAGCTTGGTATCGGGGAACACTGAAGCTTTCTTT. Translated: CASSLVSGNTEAFF.

The chain carries TRBV10-3 and TRBJ1-5; perhaps TRBD1 as D (5 bases). This CDR3 contains 13 residues. V was clipped by 4 bases and J by 7 bases, with 11 bases between them. Germline CDR1 ENHRY, CDR2 SYGVKD. The CDR3 region is CAISVGTGQPQHF. CDR3 in DNA: TGTGCCATCAGTGTTGGGACGGGCCAGCCCCAGCATTTT.

The CDR3 protein is CASSLARIPRQGEGGYTF. CDR3 coding DNA: TGTGCCAGCAGCTTAGCGCGGATCCCGAGACAGGGAGAAGGTGGCTACACCTTC. The genes are TRBV7-3 and TRBJ1-2; 7 positions agree with TRBD1. CDR3 length: 18 amino acids. In germline, CDR1 is SGHTA, CDR2 FQGTGA. The junction had 19 bases not matched to a gene; V was cut back by 2 bases and J by 7 bases.

A few counts support this clonotype. This rearrangement joins TRBV10-1 to TRBJ2-7, with 8 bases aligning to TRBD2. The CDR3 totals 17 residues. Germline assignment: CDR1 WNHNN and CDR2 SYGVQD (reference sequence). Germline trimming cut 0 bases from V and 6 bases from J; bases unmatched to any gene: 13. The CDR3 DNA reads as TGCGCCAGCAGTGAGTCGGGACCTTTAGCGGGGTCCGTCGAGCAGTACTTC. It is translated as CASSESGPLAGSVEQYF.

The chain recombines TRBV2 with TRBJ2-1; TRBD1 might be the D (5 bases). Germline V gene sequence: CDR1 SNHLY, CDR2 FYNNEI. V was trimmed by 6 bases and J by 1 base, leaving 13 bases between them. The CDR3 runs 15 residues. The CDR3 reads CASSLDPGSYNEQFF. As DNA, the CDR3 is TGTGCCAGCAGCTTAGACCCAGGGTCCTACAATGAGCAGTTCTTC. Looking up the rest from reference TRBV2 and TRBJ2-1 gives the full variable domain: EPEVTQTPSHQVTQMGQEVILRCVPISNHLYFYWYRQILGQKVEFLVSFYNNEISEKSEIFDDQFSVERPDGSNFTLKIRSTKLEDSAMYFCASSLDPGSYNEQFFGPGTRLTVL.

The chain combines TRBV2 with TRBJ2-5; D might be TRBD1 (6 bases). Matching the DNA end better, TRBJ2-1 makes the J call doubtful. The germline V gene encodes CDR1 SNHLY and CDR2 FYNNEI. The CDR3 extends over 16 amino acids. CDR3 residues: CASSERGSVFYNEQFF. The CDR3 nucleotides are TGTGCCAGCAGTGAAAGGGGGAGCGTCTTCTACAATGAGCAGTTCTTC.

This clonotype came up a few times. The chain joins TRBV20-1 to TRBJ2-7, with D unclear. V lost 2 bases to trimming and J lost 0 bases, with 11 bases between them. The germline CDR1 and CDR2 sequences are DFQATT and SNEGSKA (reference sequence). The CDR3 has 14 residues. The DNA for the CDR3 is TGCAGTGCTAGAAGTACAGAGAGCTCCTACGAGCAGTACTTC. Residues: CSARSTESSYEQYF.

The V gene is TRBV6-2 or TRBV6-3, the J gene TRBJ2-1, with D possibly matching TRBD2 (7 bases). Germline lookup yields CDR1 MNHEY and CDR2 SVGEGT. The CDR3 consists of 13 residues. The V end lost 7 bases, the J end lost 7 bases, and 14 bases lay between the germline ends. The CDR3 sequence: CASKGGAWNEQFF. The CDR3 region has the DNA TGTGCCAGCAAGGGGGGGGCTTGGAATGAGCAGTTCTTC.

The chain uses TRBV7-2 and TRBJ2-5; the match to TRBD1 covers 10 bases. The J call may be wrong; the DNA end is better matched by TRBJ2-1. The CDR3 loop spans 18 amino acids. In germline, CDR1 is SGHTA, CDR2 FQGNSA. The CDR3 loop reads CASSLASNRDRGRNEQFF. CDR3 DNA sequence: TGTGCCAGCAGCTTAGCTTCAAACCGGGACAGGGGCCGCAATGAGCAGTTCTTC.

The rearrangement links TRBV6-2 or TRBV6-3 to TRBJ2-5; 10 nucleotides match TRBD2. J lost 2 bases, V lost 3 bases, and 21 bases had no gene match. Germline-derived CDR1 and CDR2 are MNHEY and SVGEGT. The CDR3 runs to 21 residues. CDR3 in amino acids: CASSYGSGGDRSFVNQETQYF. CDR3 DNA sequence: TGTGCCAGCAGTTATGGAAGCGGGGGGGACCGTTCGTTTGTAAATCAAGAGACCCAGTACTTC.

This clonotype has more than one count but fewer than ten. The rearrangement links TRBV7-8 to TRBJ2-3; 12 nucleotides match TRBD2. This CDR3 comprises 16 residues. V shed 2 bases and J 2 bases; nucleotides not matched to a gene: 2. Germline CDR1 reads SGHVS; CDR2 reads FQNEAQ. The CDR3 region has the DNA TGTGCCAGCAGCTTAACTAGCGGGGGGCTCACAGATACGCAGTATTTT. Residues: CASSLTSGGLTDTQYF. The full variable domain, its missing parts supplied by reference TRBV7-8 and TRBJ2-3, is GAGVSQSPRYKVAKRGQDVALRCDPISGHVSLFWYQQALGQGPEFLTYFQNEAQLDKSGLPSDRFFAERPEGSVSTLKIQRTQQEDSAVYLCASSLTSGGLTDTQYFGPGTRLTVL.

The gene calls are TRBV20-1 and TRBJ1-6; maybe TRBD1 (5 bases). Trimming left V 3 bases short and J 7 bases short, with 19 bases between. Germline V gene data show CDR1 as DFQATT and CDR2 as SNEGSKA (reference sequence). There are 16 residues in the CDR3. The DNA for the CDR3 is TGCAGTGCTAGCCTCTCCGGCGGGGGAACGAATTCACCCCTCCACTTT. Encoded protein: CSASLSGGGTNSPLHF.

This chain links TRBV9 with TRBJ2-1; D is undetermined. CDR3 length equals 13 residues. Germline V gene sequence: CDR1 SGDLS, CDR2 YYNGEE. The V and J ends lost 0 bases and 10 bases respectively, with 11 bases between them. The CDR3 is CASSVVPNEEQFF. For the CDR3, the DNA is TGTGCCAGCAGCGTAGTCCCGAATGAGGAGCAGTTCTTC.

A note on this clonotype: A clone one base away is much larger, so this may be a read error. V gene TRBV4-3 combines with J gene TRBJ2-7; 7 bases map to TRBD1. The germline CDR1 and CDR2 sequences are LGHNA and YSLEER. The CDR3 totals 14 residues. CDR3 sequence: CAGSQRQGSYEQYF. The CDR3 DNA reads TGCGCCGGCAGCCAGAGACAGGGATCCTACGAGCAGTACTTC.

This clonotype was recorded a few times. The chain recombines TRBV5-1 with TRBJ1-1; no definite D call. Looked up from germline, CDR1 is SGHRS and CDR2 is YFSETQ. Trimming cost V 2 bases and J 8 bases, with 13 bases left between them. The CDR3 runs 13 residues. CDR3 protein: CASSFGTGIEAFF. The CDR3 bases are TGCGCCAGCAGCTTTGGCACGGGGATCGAAGCTTTCTTT.